The 6 T cell receptor beta chains reported below all come from one sample, sequenced in a study of cytomegalovirus exposure and HLA in healthy donors. This PCR relied on a set of 60 Vbeta primers and 13 Jbeta primers. Some clones are missing from TCRdb's copy, which holds only in-frame ones; the method was immunoSEQ multiplex PCR. The sample consists of 150,000 to 200,000 clones, 75% to 80% of them appearing once. The sample was PBMCs. Receptors were obtained from a man aged 35 to 55 in good health and CMV-seropositive.

This chain connects TRBV7-8 to TRBJ2-7; 8 bases are shared with TRBD2. The CDR3 extends over 17 amino acids. The trim removed 0 bases at V and 4 bases at J, leaving 11 bases unmatched. Germline V CDR1 and CDR2: SGHVS, FQNEAQ. DNA for the CDR3: TGTGCCAGCAGCTTAGCCGTCGGCGGGGGGAGAATTTACGAGCAGTACTTC. This gives the protein CASSLAVGGGRIYEQYF.

This clone was observed a handful of times. The rearrangement links TRBV5-6 to TRBJ1-2; 12 nucleotides agree with TRBD1. Germline-derived CDR1 and CDR2 are SGHDT and YYEEEE. The CDR3 runs 15 residues. Unmatched junction bases numbered 8, after V lost 3 bases and J lost 8 bases. CDR3 protein: CASSSPGQGAKGYTF. For the CDR3, the DNA is TGTGCCAGCAGCTCCCCGGGACAGGGGGCGAAGGGCTACACCTTC.

A few counts support this clone. This chain connects TRBV2 to TRBJ2-2; 9 bases fit TRBD1. V shed 4 bases, J shed 5 bases, and the junction held 2 bases outside the gene matches. Germline values: CDR1 SNHLY, CDR2 FYNNEI. The CDR3 consists of 14 residues. The CDR3 DNA reads as TGTGCCAGCAGTGGGACAGGGGAGACCGGGGAGCTGTTTTTT. Amino acids: CASSGTGETGELFF.

A single count supports this clone. The V call is TRBV28, the J call TRBJ2-7, with a possible D match to TRBD1 (6 bases). Germline CDR1 is MDHEN and CDR2 is SYDVKM. CDR3 size: 16 residues. V shed 1 base and J shed 1 base, with 14 bases lying between them. The CDR3 DNA is TGTGCCAGCAGTTTATACAGGGCCTCGGGTTCCTACGAGCAGTACTTC. It is translated as CASSLYRASGSYEQYF.

The chain recombines TRBV5-1 with TRBJ2-3; D uncertain. Germline CDR1 reads SGHRS; CDR2 reads YFSETQ. This CDR3 region has 14 residues. Trimming took off 4 bases at V and 2 bases at J, with 11 bases between the two ends. In DNA form, the CDR3 reads TGCGCCAGCAGCCCTATAAATCCCACAGATACGCAGTATTTT. Protein product: CASSPINPTDTQYF.

This sequence joins TRBV11-2 and TRBJ2-3; TRBD2 matches 7 bases. This CDR3 region has 15 residues. The ends lost 6 bases at V and 2 bases at J; junction bases unmatched: 8. Germline V CDR1 and CDR2: SGHAT, FQNNGV. CDR3 nucleotides: TGTGCCAGCAGAAAAAGCGGGGACCTCACAGATACGCAGTATTTT. Translated, it gives CASRKSGDLTDTQYF.